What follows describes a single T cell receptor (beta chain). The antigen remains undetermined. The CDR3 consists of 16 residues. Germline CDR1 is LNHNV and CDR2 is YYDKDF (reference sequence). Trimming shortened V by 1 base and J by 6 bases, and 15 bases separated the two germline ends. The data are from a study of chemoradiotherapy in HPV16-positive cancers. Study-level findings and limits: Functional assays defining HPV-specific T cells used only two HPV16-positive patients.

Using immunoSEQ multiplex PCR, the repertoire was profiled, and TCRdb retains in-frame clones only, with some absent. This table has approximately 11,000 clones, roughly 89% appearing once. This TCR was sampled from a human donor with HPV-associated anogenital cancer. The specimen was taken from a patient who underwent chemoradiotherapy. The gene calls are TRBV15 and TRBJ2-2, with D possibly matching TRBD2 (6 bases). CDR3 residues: CATSRGGGVTSGELFF. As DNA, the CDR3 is TGTGCCACCAGCAGAGGCGGCGGGGTTACTTCCGGGGAGCTGTTTTTT. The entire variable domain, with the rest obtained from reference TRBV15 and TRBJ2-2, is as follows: DAMVIQNPRYQVTQFGKPVTLSCSQTLNHNVMYWYQQKSSQAPKLLFHYYDKDFNNEADTPDNFQSRRPNTSFCFLDIRSPGLGDTAMYLCATSRGGGVTSGELFFGEGSRLTVL.